Reported below is one T cell receptor beta chain. Both 60 Vbeta primers and 13 Jbeta primers went into the PCR. Some clones are missing from TCRdb's copy, which holds only in-frame ones; the method was immunoSEQ multiplex PCR. Altogether some 150,000 clones are present, just under 85% being singletons, with the ten largest covering around 1.9%. The data originate from a study of cytomegalovirus exposure and HLA in healthy donors. The CDR3 length is 15 residues. Germline loops: CDR1 SGHRS, CDR2 YFSETQ. V was shortened by 2 bases and J by 2 bases, with 12 bases between the two germline ends. This TCR was recovered from a woman aged 35 to 49 in good health and CMV-seronegative. The V call is TRBV5-1, the J call TRBJ2-3; tentatively, D is TRBD1 (5 bases). The sequencing input was PBMCs. CDR3 sequence reads: CASSFGRGNTDTQYF. DNA of the CDR3: TGCGCCAGCAGCTTTGGAAGGGGCAACACAGATACGCAGTATTTT.